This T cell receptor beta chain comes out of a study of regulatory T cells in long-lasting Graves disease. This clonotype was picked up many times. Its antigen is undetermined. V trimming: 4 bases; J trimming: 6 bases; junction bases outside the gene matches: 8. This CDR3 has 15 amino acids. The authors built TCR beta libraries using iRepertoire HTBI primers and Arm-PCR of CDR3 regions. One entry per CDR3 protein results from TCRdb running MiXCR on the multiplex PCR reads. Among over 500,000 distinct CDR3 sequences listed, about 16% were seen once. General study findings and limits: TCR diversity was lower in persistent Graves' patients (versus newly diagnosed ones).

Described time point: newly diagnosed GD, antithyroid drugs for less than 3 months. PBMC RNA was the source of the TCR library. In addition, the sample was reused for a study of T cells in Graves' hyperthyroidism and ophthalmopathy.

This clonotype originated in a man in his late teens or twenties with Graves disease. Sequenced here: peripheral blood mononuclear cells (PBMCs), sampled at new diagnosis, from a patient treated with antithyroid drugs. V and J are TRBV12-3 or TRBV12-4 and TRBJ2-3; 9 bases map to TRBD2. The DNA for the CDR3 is TGTGCCAGCAGTTGGGGTAGCGGGAGTCGGGATACGCAGTATTTT. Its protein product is CASSWGSGSRDTQYF.